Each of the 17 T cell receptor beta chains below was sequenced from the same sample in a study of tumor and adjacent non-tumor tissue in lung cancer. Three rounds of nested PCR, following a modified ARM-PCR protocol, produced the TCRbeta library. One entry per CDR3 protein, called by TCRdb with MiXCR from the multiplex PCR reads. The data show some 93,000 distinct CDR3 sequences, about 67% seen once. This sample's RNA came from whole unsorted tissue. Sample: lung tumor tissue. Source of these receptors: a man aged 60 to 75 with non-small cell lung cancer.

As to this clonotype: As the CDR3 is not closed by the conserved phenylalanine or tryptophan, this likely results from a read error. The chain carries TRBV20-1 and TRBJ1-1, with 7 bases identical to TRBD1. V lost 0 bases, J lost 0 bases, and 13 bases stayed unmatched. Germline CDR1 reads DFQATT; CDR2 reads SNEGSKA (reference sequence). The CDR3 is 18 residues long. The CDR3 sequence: CSARDPRQGAGVNTEAFS. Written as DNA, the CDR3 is TGCAGTGCTAGAGACCCAAGACAGGGCGCGGGTGTGAACACTGAAGCTTTCTCT.

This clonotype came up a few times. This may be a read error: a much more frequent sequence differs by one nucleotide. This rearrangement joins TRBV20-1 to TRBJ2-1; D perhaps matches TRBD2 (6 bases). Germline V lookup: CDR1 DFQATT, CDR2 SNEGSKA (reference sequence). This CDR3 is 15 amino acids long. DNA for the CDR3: TGCAATGCTGAGGCGGGGTTCCGCTCCTACAATGAGCAGTTCTTC. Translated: CNAEAGFRSYNEQFF.

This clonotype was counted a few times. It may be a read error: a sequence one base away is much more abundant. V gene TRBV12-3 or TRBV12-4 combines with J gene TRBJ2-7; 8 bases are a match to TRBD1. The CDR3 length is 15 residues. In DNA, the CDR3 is TGTGCCAGCACACCAGCCGGGACAGGACTCTACGGGCAGTACTTC. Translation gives CASTPAGTGLYGQYF.

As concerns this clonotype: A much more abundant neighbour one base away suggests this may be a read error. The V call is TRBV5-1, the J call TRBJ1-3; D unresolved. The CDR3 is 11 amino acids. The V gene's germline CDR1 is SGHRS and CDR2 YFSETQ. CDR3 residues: CASSFGNIIYF. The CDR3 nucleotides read TGCGCCAGCAGCTTCGGAAACATCATATATTTT.

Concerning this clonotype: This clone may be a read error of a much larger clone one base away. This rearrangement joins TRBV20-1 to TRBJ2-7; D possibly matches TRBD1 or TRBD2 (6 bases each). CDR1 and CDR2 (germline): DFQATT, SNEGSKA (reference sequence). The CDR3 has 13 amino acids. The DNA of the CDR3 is TGCAGTGCTGGACTACAGGGCCGCTGGGAGCAGTCCTTC. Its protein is CSAGLQGRWEQSF.

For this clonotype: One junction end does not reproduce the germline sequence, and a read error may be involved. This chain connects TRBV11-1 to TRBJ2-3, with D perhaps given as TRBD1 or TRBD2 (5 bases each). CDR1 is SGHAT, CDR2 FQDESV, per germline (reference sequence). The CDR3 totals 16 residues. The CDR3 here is CPSSFAQEASPHTQYF. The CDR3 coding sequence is TGTCCCAGCAGCTTTGCACAGGAGGCGTCGCCACATACGCAGTATTTT.

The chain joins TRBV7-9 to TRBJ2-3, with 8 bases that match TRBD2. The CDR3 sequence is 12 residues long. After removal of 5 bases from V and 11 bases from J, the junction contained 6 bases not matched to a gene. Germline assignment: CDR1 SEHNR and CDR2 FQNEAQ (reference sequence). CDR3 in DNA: TGTGCCAGCAGCACAACTAGCGGCTTGCAGTATTTT. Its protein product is CASSTTSGLQYF. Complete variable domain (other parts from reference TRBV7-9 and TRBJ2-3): DTGVSQNPRHKITKRGQNVTFRCDPISEHNRLYWYRQTLGQGPEFLTYFQNEAQLEKSRLLSDRFSAERPKGSFSTLEIQRTEQGDSAMYLCASSTTSGLQYFGPGTRLTVL.

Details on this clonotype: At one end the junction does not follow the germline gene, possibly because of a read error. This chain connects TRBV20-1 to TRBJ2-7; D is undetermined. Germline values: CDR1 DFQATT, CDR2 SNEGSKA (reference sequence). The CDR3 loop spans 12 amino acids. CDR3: CSAGPSDDELYF. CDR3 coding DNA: TGCAGTGCTGGCCCCAGCGATGACGAGCTGTACTTC.

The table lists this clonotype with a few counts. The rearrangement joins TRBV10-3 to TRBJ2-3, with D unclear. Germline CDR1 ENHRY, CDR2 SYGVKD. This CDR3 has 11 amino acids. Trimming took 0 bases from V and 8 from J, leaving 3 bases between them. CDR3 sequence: CAISESATQYF. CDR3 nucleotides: TGTGCCATCAGTGAGTCGGCTACGCAGTATTTT.

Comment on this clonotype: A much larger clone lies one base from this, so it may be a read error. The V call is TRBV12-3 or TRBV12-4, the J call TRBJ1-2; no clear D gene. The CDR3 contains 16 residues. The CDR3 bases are TGTGACAGCGGTTTAGTCAGGACTTCTTCAAACTATGGCTACACCTTC. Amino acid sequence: CDSGLVRTSSNYGYTF.

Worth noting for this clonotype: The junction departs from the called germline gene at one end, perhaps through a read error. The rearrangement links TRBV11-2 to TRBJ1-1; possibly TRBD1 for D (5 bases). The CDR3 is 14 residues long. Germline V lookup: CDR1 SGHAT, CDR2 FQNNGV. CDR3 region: CVSSLDMMNTEAFF. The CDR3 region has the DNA TGTGTCAGCAGCTTGGACATGATGAACACTGAAGCCTTCTTT.

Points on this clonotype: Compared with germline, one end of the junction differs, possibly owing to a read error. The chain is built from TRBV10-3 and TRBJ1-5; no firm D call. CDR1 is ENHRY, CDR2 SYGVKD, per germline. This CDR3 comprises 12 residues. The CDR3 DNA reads TGTGCCATCGGTGAGTACGGTCAGCCCCAGCATTTT. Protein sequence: CAIGEYGQPQHF.

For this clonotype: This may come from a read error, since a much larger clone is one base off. DNA for the CDR3: TGTGCCAGCGGCCCAGGGTCCGGAAACACCATATATTTT. It specifies CASGPGSGNTIYF. The gene calls are TRBV5-6 and TRBJ1-3, with D perhaps TRBD1 (5 bases). The ends were cut back, 7 bases at V and 4 bases at J, with 12 bases in the middle. Germline CDR1 and CDR2: SGHDT and YYEEEE. The CDR3 is made up of 13 amino acids.

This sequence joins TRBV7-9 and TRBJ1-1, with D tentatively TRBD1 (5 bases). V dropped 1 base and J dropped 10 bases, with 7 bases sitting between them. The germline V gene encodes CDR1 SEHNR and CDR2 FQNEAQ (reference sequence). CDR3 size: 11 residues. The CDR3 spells CASSLEGLAFF. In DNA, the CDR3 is TGTGCCAGCAGCTTAGAGGGGCTAGCTTTCTTT.

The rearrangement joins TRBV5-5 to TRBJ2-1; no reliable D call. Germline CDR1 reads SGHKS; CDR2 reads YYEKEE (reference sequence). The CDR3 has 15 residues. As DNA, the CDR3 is TGTATCAGCAGCGTTGGCGGTGTAGGATACAATGAGCAGTTCTTC. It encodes CISSVGGVGYNEQFF.

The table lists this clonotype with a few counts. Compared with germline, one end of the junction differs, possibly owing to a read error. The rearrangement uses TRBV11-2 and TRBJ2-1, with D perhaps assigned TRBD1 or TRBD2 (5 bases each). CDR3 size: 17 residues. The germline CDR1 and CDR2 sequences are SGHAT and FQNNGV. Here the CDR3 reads CASSLVGDLPYRGEQFF. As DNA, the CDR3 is TGTGCCAGCAGCTTAGTGGGGGATCTGCCTTATCGAGGGGAGCAATTCTTC.

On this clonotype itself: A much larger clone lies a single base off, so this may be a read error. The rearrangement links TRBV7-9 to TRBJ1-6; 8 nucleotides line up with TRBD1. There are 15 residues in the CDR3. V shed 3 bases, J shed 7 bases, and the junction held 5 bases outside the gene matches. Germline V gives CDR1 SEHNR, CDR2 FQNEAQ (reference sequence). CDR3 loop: CASSFQGARNSPLHF. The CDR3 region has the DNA TGTGCCAGCAGCTTTCAGGGGGCGAGGAATTCACCCCTCCACTTT. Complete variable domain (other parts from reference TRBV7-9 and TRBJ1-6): DTGVSQNPRHKITKRGQNVTFRCDPISEHNRLYWYRQTLGQGPEFLTYFQNEAQLEKSRLLSDRFSAERPKGSFSTLEIQRTEQGDSAMYLCASSFQGARNSPLHFGNGTRLTVT.